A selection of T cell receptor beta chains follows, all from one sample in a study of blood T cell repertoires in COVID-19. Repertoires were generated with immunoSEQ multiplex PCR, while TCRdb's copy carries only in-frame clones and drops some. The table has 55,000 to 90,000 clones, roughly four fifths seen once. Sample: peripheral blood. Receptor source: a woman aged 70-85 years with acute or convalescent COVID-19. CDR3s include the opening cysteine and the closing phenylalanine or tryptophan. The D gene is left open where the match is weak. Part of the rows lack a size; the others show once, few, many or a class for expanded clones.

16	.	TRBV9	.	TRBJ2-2	TGTGCCAGTGGTCCCCCCGCAGGGGTGGGGACCGGGGAGCTGTTTTTT	CASGPPAGVGTGELFF
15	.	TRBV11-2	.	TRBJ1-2	TGTGCCAGCAGCTCGCACCGGGACATTCTTTCGAGCTACACCTTC	CASSSHRDILSSYTF
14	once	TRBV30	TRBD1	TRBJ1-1	TGTGCCTGGTCCGGGACAGGGTATAACACTGAAGCTTTCTTT	CAWSGTGYNTEAFF
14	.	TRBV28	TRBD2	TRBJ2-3	TGTGCCATTCTAGCGGGGGGGCCCACAGATACGCAGTATTTT	CAILAGGPTDTQYF
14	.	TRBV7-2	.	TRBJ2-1	TGTGCCAGCACTCGGGTGGGGCCGAACAATGAGCAGTTCTTC	CASTRVGPNNEQFF
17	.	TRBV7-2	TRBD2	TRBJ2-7	TGTGCCAGCAGCTTAGCATTCGGCGGGAGTATCTCCTACGAGCAGTACTTC	CASSLAFGGSISYEQYF
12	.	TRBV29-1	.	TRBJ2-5	TGCAGCGTTGACAGGGGGAGGGAGACCCAGTACTTC	CSVDRGRETQYF
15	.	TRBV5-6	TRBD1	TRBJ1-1	TGTGCCAGCAGCTTGTTCCCGACAGGGGGCACTGAAGCTTTCTTT	CASSLFPTGGTEAFF
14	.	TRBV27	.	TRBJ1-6	TGTGCCAGCAGCTCTAGGCCCTATAATTCACCCCTCCACTTT	CASSSRPYNSPLHF
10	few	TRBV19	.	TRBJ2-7	TGTGCCAGTGGGGGGTACGAGCAGTACTTC	CASGGYEQYF
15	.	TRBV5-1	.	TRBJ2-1	TGCGCCAGCAGCTCAGGGGCGGGCGTCAAGTATGAGCAGTTCTTC	CASSSGAGVKYEQFF
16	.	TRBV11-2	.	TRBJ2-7	TGTGCCAGCAGCCCCGGTCGGTCGGAATCGGGCTACGAGCAGTACTTC	CASSPGRSESGYEQYF
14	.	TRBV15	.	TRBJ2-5	TGTGCCACCCAGCAGGACATACTACAAGAGACCCAGTACTTC	CATQQDILQETQYF
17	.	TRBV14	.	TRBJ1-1	TGTGCCAGCAGCCAACAGAGAGGGGGACTAGTGAACACTGAAGCTTTCTTT	CASSQQRGGLVNTEAFF
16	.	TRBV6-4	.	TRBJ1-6	TGTGCCAGCAGGATAACCTCCGGGAGCCAAAATTCACCCCTCCACTTT	CASRITSGSQNSPLHF
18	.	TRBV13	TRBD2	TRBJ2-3	TGTGCCAGCAGCTTAGGCCTAGCGGGAGAAGGTAGCACAGATACGCAGTATTTT	CASSLGLAGEGSTDTQYF
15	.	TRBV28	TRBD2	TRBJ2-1	TGTGCCAGCAGCCTAGCGGGAGCCTCCTACAATGAGCAGTTCTTC	CASSLAGASYNEQFF
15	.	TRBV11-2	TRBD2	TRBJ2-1	TGTGCCAGCAGCTCGGGGAGGGGTGGTAACAATGAGCAGTTCTTC	CASSSGRGGNNEQFF
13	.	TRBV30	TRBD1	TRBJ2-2	TGTGCCTGGGACACAGGGGACGCCGGGGAGCTGTTTTTT	CAWDTGDAGELFF
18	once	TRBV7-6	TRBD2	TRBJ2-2	TGTGCCAGCAGTTTGACGTTCCCCGGGGGGGGAGGTACCGGGGAGCTGTTTTTT	CASSLTFPGGGGTGELFF
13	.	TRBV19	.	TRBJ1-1	TGTGCCAGTAGTTTCACAGAGAACACTGAAGCTTTCTTT	CASSFTENTEAFF
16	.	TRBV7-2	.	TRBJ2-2	TGTGCCAGCAGCCCAAGGGGGGGTAGGAACACCGGGGAGCTGTTTTTT	CASSPRGGRNTGELFF
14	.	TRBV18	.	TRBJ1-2	TGTGCCAGCTCACCACGTGGGGCCCTCTATGGCTACACCTTC	CASSPRGALYGYTF
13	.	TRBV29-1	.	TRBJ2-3	TGCAGCGTTGAATCGGAGGGGACAGATACGCAGTATTTT	CSVESEGTDTQYF
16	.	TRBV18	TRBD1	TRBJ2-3	TGTGCCAGCTCAACCACAGGGGGCTCTAGCACAGATACGCAGTATTTT	CASSTTGGSSTDTQYF
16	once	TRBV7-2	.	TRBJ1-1	TGTGCCAGCAGCTTAGCTCAAGTCGGGTCGGGCACTGAAGCTTTCTTT	CASSLAQVGSGTEAFF
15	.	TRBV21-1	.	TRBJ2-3	TGTGCCAGCAGCAAATCTAGCGGGGGCACAGATACGCAGTATTTT	CASSKSSGGTDTQYF
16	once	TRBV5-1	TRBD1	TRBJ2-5	TGCGCCAGCAGCTTGGAAAGGACAGGGGGAGGCGAGACCCAGTACTTC	CASSLERTGGGETQYF
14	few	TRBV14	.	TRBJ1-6	TGTGCCAGCAGCCCTTTCGGTGTCCTTTCACCCCTCCACTTT	CASSPFGVLSPLHF
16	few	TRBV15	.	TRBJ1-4	TGTGCCACCAGCAGAGATCCCGGGGGGAAAGGTGAAAAACTGTTTTTT	CATSRDPGGKGEKLFF
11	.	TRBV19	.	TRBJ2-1	TGTGCCAGTGGCGTAGCTCCTGAGCAGTTCTTC	CASGVAPEQFF
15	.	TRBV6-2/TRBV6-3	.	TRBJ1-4	TGTGCCAGCAGTTATTTCGGGGGTACTAATGAAAAACTGTTTTTT	CASSYFGGTNEKLFF
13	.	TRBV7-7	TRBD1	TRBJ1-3	TGTGCCAGCAGCCTCGACAGGGGGGACACCATATATTTT	CASSLDRGDTIYF
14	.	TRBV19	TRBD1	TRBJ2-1	TGTGCCAGTAGTTTCTCCGTGGGACAGGGGGTTCAGTTCTTC	CASSFSVGQGVQFF
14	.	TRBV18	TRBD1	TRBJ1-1	TGTGCCAGCTCACGAAACAGGGGCAGCGCTGAAGCTTTCTTT	CASSRNRGSAEAFF